The next 8 T cell receptor beta chains were all read from a single sample in a study of radiotherapy plus CTLA-4 blockade in lung cancer. Measured with immunoSEQ multiplex PCR; TCRdb has only the in-frame clones, and not every one. The table records nearly 110,000 clones, 85% to 90% of them present only once. The material sequenced was peripheral blood, taken from a patient treated with radiotherapy plus ipilimumab. Receptors originate from a human donor with non-small cell lung cancer that progressed on radiotherapy plus ipilimumab. Some clones in this sample may be carry-over from other donors' samples.

This clone showed up just a few times. This sequence joins TRBV2 and TRBJ1-3, with TRBD1 as a possible D gene (5 bases). There are 14 residues in the CDR3. Between the trimmed V and J ends, which lost 5 bases and 4 bases, there was a span of 12 bases. In germline, CDR1 is SNHLY, CDR2 FYNNEI. The CDR3 protein is CASSYDRVGNTIYF. CDR3 DNA: TGTGCCAGCAGTTACGACAGAGTGGGAAACACCATATATTTT.

This sequence joins TRBV21-1 and TRBJ1-1; the D segment call TRBD1 is taken from the table without a DNA check. TRBV21-1 is classified as a pseudogene. The length of the CDR3 is 16 residues. Written as DNA, the CDR3 is TGTGCCAGCAGCAAAGTGAACAGGGTCTGGGGCACTGAAGCTTTCTTT. Translating it yields CASSKVNRVWGTEAFF.

The chain has TRBV27 and TRBJ2-2; either TRBD1 or TRBD2 may fit D (5 bases each). The germline V gene encodes CDR1 MNHEY and CDR2 SMNVEV (reference sequence). Trimming stripped 7 bases from V and 0 bases from J, with 9 bases between. This CDR3 contains 14 residues. CDR3 sequence: CASMGRTNTGELFF. In DNA, the CDR3 is TGTGCCAGCATGGGACGCACGAACACCGGGGAGCTGTTTTTT.

The chain uses TRBV15 and TRBJ2-5, with D maybe TRBD1 (5 bases). V lost 0 bases, J lost 2 bases, and 7 bases lay in between. This CDR3 spans 14 amino acids. CDR1 and CDR2 (germline): LNHNV, YYDKDF (reference sequence). This chain's CDR3 is CATSRDQGQETQYF. DNA for the CDR3: TGTGCCACCAGCAGAGATCAGGGTCAAGAGACCCAGTACTTC.

The chain recombines TRBV7-2 with TRBJ1-2, with a tentative D call TRBD1 (5 bases). The V gene lost 5 bases and the J gene lost 0 bases, with 13 bases spanning the gap. Germline values: CDR1 SGHTA, CDR2 FQGNSA. The CDR3 is made up of 15 amino acids. The CDR3 region is CASSVIPGANYGYTF. As DNA, the CDR3 is TGTGCCAGCAGCGTGATACCGGGGGCTAACTATGGCTACACCTTC.

This sequence joins TRBV19 and TRBJ1-1; D is uncertain. The CDR3 covers 15 residues. CDR1 is LNHDA and CDR2 is SQIVND in the germline V gene (reference sequence). Deletions cut 7 bases from V and 3 bases from J, with 18 bases between. In DNA form, the CDR3 reads TGTGCCAGTAAGCAGGCAGGACCGAGGGACACTGAAGCTTTCTTT. Its translation is CASKQAGPRDTEAFF.

The CDR3 loop reads CASSQEGGRMGNQPQHF. The CDR3 bases are TGCGCCAGCAGCCAAGAAGGTGGGCGGATGGGGAATCAGCCCCAGCATTTT. V usage is TRBV4-1 and J usage is TRBJ1-5; D unresolved. The CDR3 has 17 amino acids. CDR1 and CDR2 (germline): MGHRA, YSYEKL. The germline V and J ends were trimmed by 0 bases and 4 bases, with 16 bases remaining between them.

In DNA, the CDR3 is TGTGCCAGCAGCTTAACAGGGCCTTTGAACACTGAAGCTTTCTTT. This codes for CASSLTGPLNTEAFF. The chain joins TRBV7-3 to TRBJ1-1, with D unclear. CDR1 and CDR2 (germline): SGHTA, FQGTGA. Trimming took off 0 bases at V and 0 bases at J, with 8 bases between the two ends. This CDR3 has 15 residues.